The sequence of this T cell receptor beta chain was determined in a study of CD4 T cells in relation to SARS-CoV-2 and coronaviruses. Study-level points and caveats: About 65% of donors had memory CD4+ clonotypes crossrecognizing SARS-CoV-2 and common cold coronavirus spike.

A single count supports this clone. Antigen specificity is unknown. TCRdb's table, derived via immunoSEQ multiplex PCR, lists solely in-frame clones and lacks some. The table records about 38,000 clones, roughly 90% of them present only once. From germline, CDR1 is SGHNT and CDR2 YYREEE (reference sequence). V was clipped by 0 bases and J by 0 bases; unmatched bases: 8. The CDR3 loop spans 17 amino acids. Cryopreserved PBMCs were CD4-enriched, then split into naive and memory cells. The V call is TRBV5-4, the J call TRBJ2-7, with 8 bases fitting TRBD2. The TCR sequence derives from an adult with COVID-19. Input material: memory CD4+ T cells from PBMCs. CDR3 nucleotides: TGTGCCAGCAGCTTGGGAGGTCTAGCGGGCGACTCCTACGAGCAGTACTTC. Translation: CASSLGGLAGDSYEQYF.